The 16 T cell receptor beta chains presented below share a single source sample, sequenced in a study of high-grade serous ovarian cancer treatment subgroups. Data came from immunoSEQ multiplex PCR; TCRdb stores just in-frame clones and leaves some out. This sample carries around 30,000 clones, around 80% of them seen once, and the ten largest clones take around 1.9%. Tumor tissue was taken before any definitive surgery or chemotherapy was given. Sequenced material: tumor tissue. The origin of the receptors is a human donor with high-grade serous ovarian cancer.

The chain recombines TRBV4-1 with TRBJ2-7, with D perhaps TRBD2 (6 bases). CDR3 length: 15 amino acids. Germline V gene lookup returns CDR1 MGHRA and CDR2 YSYEKL. Trimming removed 4 bases at V and 2 bases at J, with 15 bases between. The CDR3 spells CASSREERHTYEQYF. CDR3 DNA sequence: TGCGCCAGCAGCCGGGAGGAACGGCACACCTACGAGCAGTACTTC.

This clone was detected only once. This chain uses TRBV28 with TRBJ2-1, with a weak D call TRBD1 (7 bases). The CDR3 sequence is 21 residues long. The V and J ends lost 5 bases and 5 bases respectively, with 34 bases between them. Germline CDR1 MDHEN, CDR2 SYDVKM. The chain's CDR3 is CASSREGGYRFGDRGDNEQFF. The CDR3 DNA follows: TGTGCCAGCAGTCGGGAAGGGGGCTATCGGTTCGGGGATAGGGGGGACAATGAGCAGTTCTTC.

The J gene is TRBJ2-1, the V gene TRBV30, with 12 bases aligning to TRBD1. The CDR3 totals 17 residues. Germline V lookup: CDR1 GTSNPN, CDR2 SVGIG (reference sequence). Trimming took 3 bases from V and 6 from J; bases not matched to a gene: 12. As DNA, the CDR3 is TGTGCCTGGAGCCGACTAAGGGGGACAGGGGGCTTCAATGAGCAGTTCTTC. Its protein is CAWSRLRGTGGFNEQFF.

The chain joins TRBV18 to TRBJ2-5; D might be TRBD1 (7 bases). Trimming took off 0 bases at V and 0 bases at J, with 11 bases between the two ends. This CDR3 spans 16 amino acids. Germline V gene lookup returns CDR1 KGHSH and CDR2 LQKENI. The DNA for the CDR3 is TGTGCCAGCTCACCACCGTCAGGGGGGAACCAAGAGACCCAGTACTTC. Protein: CASSPPSGGNQETQYF.

CDR3 DNA: TGTGCCAGTACATTTCAAGCGGGAGGGAGTGGAGAGACCCAGTACTTC. Residues: CASTFQAGGSGETQYF. The chain employs TRBV19 and TRBJ2-5; 10 bases fit TRBD2. The V gene's germline CDR1 is LNHDA and CDR2 SQIVND (reference sequence). The trim removed 7 bases at V and 4 bases at J, leaving 12 bases unmatched. The CDR3 has 16 amino acids.

The V gene is TRBV5-1, the J gene TRBJ2-1; 14 nucleotides agree with TRBD2. The V gene end was trimmed by 4 bases and the J gene end by 10 bases; junction bases not matched to a gene: 19. Germline values: CDR1 SGHRS, CDR2 YFSETQ. The CDR3 loop spans 19 amino acids. The CDR3 here is CASSHPGLAGVPRDGEQFF. In nucleotides, the CDR3 is TGCGCCAGCAGCCACCCGGGACTAGCGGGAGTCCCGAGGGACGGGGAGCAGTTCTTC. Full variable domain (outside the CDR3, taken from reference TRBV5-1 and TRBJ2-1): KAGVTQTPRYLIKTRGQQVTLSCSPISGHRSVSWYQQTPGQGLQFLFEYFSETQRNKGNFPGRFSGRQFSNSRSEMNVSTLELGDSALYLCASSHPGLAGVPRDGEQFFGPGTRLTVL.

This chain joins TRBV6-4 and TRBJ1-4, with a weak D call TRBD1 (6 bases). V lost 2 bases to trimming and J lost 0 bases, with 10 bases between them. The CDR3 sequence is 16 residues long. The germline V gene has CDR1 MRHNA and CDR2 SNTAGT. The CDR3 loop is CASSDPGVATNEKLFF. Written as DNA, the CDR3 is TGTGCCAGCAGTGACCCAGGGGTCGCAACTAATGAAAAACTGTTTTTT.

This chain uses TRBV10-3 with TRBJ2-7, with 12 nucleotides matching TRBD2. V lost 6 bases and J lost 2; bases outside the gene matches: 5. CDR1 and CDR2 (germline): ENHRY, SYGVKD. The CDR3 length is 15 residues. CDR3 residues: CAIRPTSGSPYEQYF. The CDR3 DNA follows: TGTGCCATCAGACCGACTAGCGGGAGCCCCTACGAGCAGTACTTC.

V and J are TRBV6-5 and TRBJ1-2, with D possibly matching TRBD1 (6 bases). Germline loops: CDR1 MNHEY, CDR2 SVGAGI. The CDR3 covers 15 residues. V lost 0 bases and J 5 bases, leaving 13 bases between the germline ends. CDR3 coding DNA: TGTGCCAGCAGTTACTCGAAAGGGGGATCTTATGGCTACACCTTC. Translated: CASSYSKGGSYGYTF.

This chain joins TRBV5-5 and TRBJ1-1, with a weak D call TRBD1 (6 bases). CDR3 length: 13 residues. V was pared by 9 bases and J by 3 bases, with 15 bases between. Germline CDR1 SGHKS, CDR2 YYEKEE (reference sequence). In DNA, the CDR3 is TGTGCCACCGGGATAGGGGGGCACACTGAAGCTTTCTTT. Amino acids: CATGIGGHTEAFF.

The chain uses TRBV2 and TRBJ2-7; 7 bases align to TRBD1. Germline V gives CDR1 SNHLY, CDR2 FYNNEI. Losses at the gene ends were 2 bases for V and 7 bases for J; bases not matched to a gene: 8. The CDR3 extends over 14 amino acids. CDR3 in DNA: TGTGCCAGCAGTGAACAAGGGACAGTGAGGGAGCAGTACTTC. Amino acids: CASSEQGTVREQYF. Filled out from reference TRBV2 and TRBJ2-7, the complete variable domain reads EPEVTQTPSHQVTQMGQEVILRCVPISNHLYFYWYRQILGQKVEFLVSFYNNEISEKSEIFDDQFSVERPDGSNFTLKIRSTKLEDSAMYFCASSEQGTVREQYFGPGTRLTVT.

This chain connects TRBV6-5 to TRBJ2-2; TRBD1 aligns across 10 bases. Germline CDR1 is MNHEY and CDR2 is SVGAGI. The ends lost 6 bases at V and 7 bases at J; junction bases unmatched: 8. This CDR3 spans 15 amino acids. This CDR3 is CASRNPGQGSGELFF. The CDR3 DNA sequence: TGTGCCAGCAGGAACCCGGGACAGGGGAGCGGGGAGCTGTTTTTT.

The rearrangement links TRBV27 to TRBJ1-5; possibly TRBD1 for D (5 bases). The CDR3 runs to 17 residues. The germline V gene encodes CDR1 MNHEY and CDR2 SMNVEV (reference sequence). V lost 3 bases and J 0 bases, leaving 15 bases between the germline ends. CDR3 protein: CASSFGRGARSNQPQHF. The CDR3 DNA reads as TGTGCCAGCAGTTTCGGTAGAGGGGCACGTAGCAATCAGCCCCAGCATTTT.

The rearrangement uses TRBV5-6 and TRBJ2-1; 9 nucleotides agree with TRBD2. Losses at the gene ends were 0 bases for V and 6 bases for J; bases not matched to a gene: 7. Germline-derived CDR1 and CDR2 are SGHDT and YYEEEE. CDR3 length equals 16 residues. The CDR3 here is CASSLALAGFGNEQFF. The CDR3 DNA reads TGTGCCAGCAGCTTGGCCCTAGCGGGATTCGGCAATGAGCAGTTCTTC. The whole variable domain, filled in from reference TRBV5-6 and TRBJ2-1, reads DAGVTQSPTHLIKTRGQQVTLRCSPKSGHDTVSWYQQALGQGPQFIFQYYEEEERQRGNFPDRFSGHQFPNYSSELNVNALLLGDSALYLCASSLALAGFGNEQFFGPGTRLTVL.

The chain joins TRBV5-1 to TRBJ1-1; 7 bases agree with TRBD1. Trimming at V came to 4 bases and at J to 2 bases, leaving 11 bases not matched to a gene. Germline V gives CDR1 SGHRS, CDR2 YFSETQ. CDR3 length: 16 amino acids. The CDR3 here is CASSAEGTVTNTEAFF. The DNA of the CDR3 is TGCGCCAGCAGCGCCGAGGGGACAGTTACCAACACTGAAGCTTTCTTT.

The V gene is TRBV28, the J gene TRBJ1-5; D is ambiguous. Germline V lookup: CDR1 MDHEN, CDR2 SYDVKM. The CDR3 totals 17 residues. Trimming removed 6 bases at V and 6 bases at J, with 24 bases between. CDR3 in amino acids: CASSQLFRWTHSQPQHF. The CDR3 DNA is TGTGCCAGCAGCCAACTGTTTAGGTGGACGCACAGTCAGCCCCAGCATTTT.